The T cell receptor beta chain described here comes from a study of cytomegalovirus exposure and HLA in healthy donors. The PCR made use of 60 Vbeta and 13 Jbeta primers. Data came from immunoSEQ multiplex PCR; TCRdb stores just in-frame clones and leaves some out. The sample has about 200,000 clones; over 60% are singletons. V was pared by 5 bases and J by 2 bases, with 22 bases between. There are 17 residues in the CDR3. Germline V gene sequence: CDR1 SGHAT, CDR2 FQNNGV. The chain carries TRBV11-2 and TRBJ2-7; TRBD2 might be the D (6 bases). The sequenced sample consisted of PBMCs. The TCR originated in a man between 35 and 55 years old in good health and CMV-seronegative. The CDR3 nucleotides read TGTGCCAGCAGCATATCCGGGGGACCCCGGGGCCCCTACGAGCAGTACTTC. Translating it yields CASSISGGPRGPYEQYF.